This TCR beta chain is from a study of blood T cell repertoires in COVID-19 (dated by TCRdb to 2019 to 2021). Background on the whole study: Collaborator samples came from the United States, Italy and Spain and covered acute and convalescent phases of COVID-19. Subjects who had been exposed to COVID-19, were actively infected with it, or had recovered from it provided the deeply sampled blood TCRbeta repertoires that made up the dataset. The samples were drawn from two sources: the first 160 participants of the ongoing ImmuneRACE study, and 1,000 to 1,500 subjects contributed by 6 global collaborators. A freely available public database, intended as a resource for researchers studying the immune response to SARS-CoV-2, is where the repertoires were released. The material from the prospective study consisted of cDNA or gDNA derived from T cells, B-cell-depleted T cells, or PBMCs. Where HLA class I and class II types were available, the types were taken from metadata supplied by the sample provider, not from assay-based typing. A de-identified subject ID, COVID-19 status, age in years and sex were almost always included in the sample metadata. The research as a whole found: Clinical and demographic metadata were provided uncurated, with the amount varying by source and participant.

The V and J ends are trimmed by 0 bases and 4 bases, leaving 12 bases between them. The germline V gene sets CDR1 to SGHTA and CDR2 to FQGNSA. Including the terminal cysteine and phenylalanine, the CDR3 comprises 16 residues. The CDR3 DNA has 48 bases and is translated from base 1. Each collaborating institution followed its own protocols to collect whole blood in K2EDTA tubes. For TCRbeta analysis, collaborator samples were shipped as frozen whole blood, as isolated PBMCs, or as DNA extracted from either sample type. The immunoSEQ Assay, a bias-controlled multiplex PCR, was used to amplify TCRbeta CDR3 regions from genomic DNA. On the authors' methods: The number of nucleated cells in each sample was estimated from the amplification of reference gene primers within the assay. To quantify the absolute abundance of each unique TCRbeta CDR3 rearrangement, sequence reads were collapsed and filtered. For each sample, productive Simpson clonality was calculated as the square root of Simpson's diversity index across productive rearrangements. The immuneACCESS repertoire file appears here via TCRdb, limited to in-frame rearrangements. These files lack a portion of the clones; in checked studies, under half of the deficit traces to unresolved V genes, and the cause of the others is not known. V, J and clone size derive from that table, while D and trimming were established from the DNA sequence. Within this sample are about 150,000 clones, with over 70% of them counted one time only. Of the sample, 2.5% to 3.5% is held by the ten largest clones.

In regard to this clone: The target of this receptor is not known. Base qualities were left out, and no much larger clone turns up one base away.

The source is a woman in her fifties or sixties with acute or convalescent COVID-19. Sequenced material: peripheral blood. The rearranged chain carries TRBV7-2 and TRBJ2-2; the best D guess is TRBD2, with 6 bases matching. The DNA sequence is TGTGCCAGCAGCTTAGCGGGCGGGACCCGCACCGGGGAGCTGTTTTTT. It translates to CASSLAGGTRTGELFF.